This TCR beta chain was captured by sequencing in a study of long-term antiretroviral therapy in people with HIV. This clone appeared a single time. Assay version v3.0 of immunoSEQ was used, and it was run at survey level. The target of sequencing was about 40,000-50,000 T-cell genomes per sample. Produced via immunoSEQ multiplex PCR; TCRdb's table is partial and in-frame only. This sample has 21,000 or so clones; roughly 82% occur once, and the top ten carry less than 6%. CDR1 MDHEN and CDR2 SYDVKM come from the germline V gene. This CDR3 comprises 15 residues. J was trimmed by 10 bases and V by 5 bases; bases with no gene match: 13.

The chain links TRBV28 to TRBJ1-1, with 10 bases aligning to TRBD1. This TCR came from a man aged 50-60 years with HIV. Specimen: unsorted PBMCs, collected 0.3 years after starting antiretroviral therapy. The DNA for the CDR3 is TGTGCCAGCAGTCAAGGACAGGGGGATCCTTCTGGAGCTTTCTTT. It specifies CASSQGQGDPSGAFF. Based on the CDR3 plus reference TRBV28 and TRBJ1-1, the full variable domain is DVKVTQSSRYLVKRTGEKVFLECVQDMDHENMFWYRQDPGLGLRLIYFSYDVKMKEKGDIPEGYSVSREKKERFSLILESASTNQTSMYLCASSQGQGDPSGAFFGQGTRLTVV.